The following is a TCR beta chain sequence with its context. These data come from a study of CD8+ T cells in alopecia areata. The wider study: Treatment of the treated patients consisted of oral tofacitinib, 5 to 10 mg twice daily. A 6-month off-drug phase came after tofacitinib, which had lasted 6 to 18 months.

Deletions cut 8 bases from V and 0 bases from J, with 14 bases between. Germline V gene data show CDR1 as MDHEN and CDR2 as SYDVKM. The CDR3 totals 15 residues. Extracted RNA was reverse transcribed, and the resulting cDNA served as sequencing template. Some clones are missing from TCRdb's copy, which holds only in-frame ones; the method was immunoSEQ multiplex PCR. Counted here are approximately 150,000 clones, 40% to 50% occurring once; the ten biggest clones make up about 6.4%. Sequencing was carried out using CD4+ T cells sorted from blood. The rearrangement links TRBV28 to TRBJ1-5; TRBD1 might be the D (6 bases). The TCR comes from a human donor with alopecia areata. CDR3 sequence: CASSPQGPSNQPQHF. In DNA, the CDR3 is TGTGCCAGCTCCCCTCAGGGGCCTAGCAATCAGCCCCAGCATTTT.